This record looks at one TCR beta chain sequence and its context. Its recognized antigen is unknown. Base qualities are not provided; no much larger clone lies one nucleotide away. Libraries were made using the immunoSEQ multiplex PCR assay. The multiplex PCR relied on a mix of 60 forward primers for TCR Vbeta segments and 13 reverse primers for TCR Jbeta segments. A multiplex PCR assay on genomic DNA amplified the CDR3 region of rearranged TCR beta genes. On the Illumina HiSeq System, the amplified TCR beta libraries were sequenced as 87-base-pair reads. Per the authors' processing: In a later analysis, tens of millions of unique TCR beta chains were counted across the roughly 670 repertoires, and approximately 11 million of these chains were shared by at least two donors. A nearest-neighbor algorithm error-corrected the raw reads and collapsed the reads into unique sequences, merging closely related sequences to remove PCR and sequencing errors. V, D and J gene segments were assigned by aligning CDR3 sequences to IMGT reference sequences. For a sequence to be retained, at least a six-nucleotide match to both a V gene segment and a J gene segment was required. A rearrangement was called productive if the CDR3 had no stop codons and remained in frame with V and J, and every other rearrangement was called non-productive. CDR3 was defined according to IMGT convention as the region running from the second conserved V-encoded cysteine to the conserved J-encoded phenylalanine. Sequences without an unambiguous match to a single V gene segment were excluded from the earlier analysis of about 640 of the donors. In an earlier analysis of roughly 600 of the donors, a V segment was called functional when productive rearrangements were above 56.7%, and segregating when the standard deviation between donors exceeded 5%. A statistical classification framework was developed to diagnose cytomegalovirus status using the catalog of TCR beta chain sequences. In a later analysis, TCR nucleotide sequences were compared against IMGT/GENE-DB human TR gene sequences so that V and J genes could be assigned. A later analysis assigned CDR3 sequences and most-parsimonious VDJ recombination scenarios with the TCRdist pipeline. In a later analysis, each TCR beta chain was defined by its CDR3 amino acid sequence together with its V-gene family, and reads without a unique V-gene family were excluded. A later analysis removed roughly 590 highly shared, low-generation-probability nucleotide sequences to deal with suspected cross-contamination and a sequencing artifact. A later analysis calculated a clonal expansion index for each public chain from normalized within-repertoire ranks of inferred template counts. In a later analysis, generation probabilities were computed with a VDJ recombination model fitted to out-of-frame rearrangements, and the resulting probabilities were checked against IGoR. In a later analysis, hypergeometric tests were used to score TCR-TCR, TCR-HLA and TCR-CMV co-occurrence, with a repertoire-size bias correction applied to TCR pairs. A later analysis estimated false discovery rates by permuting HLA or CMV assignments 20 times. In a later analysis, co-occurring TCRs were grouped using DBSCAN, and TCRdist sequence similarity was added for clustering within HLA-allele-positive subsets. For co-occurrence clustering, repertoires with fewer than 30,000 or more than 120,000 public chains were excluded, along with about five repertoires with anomalous nucleotide sharing. Here the immuneACCESS table is served through TCRdb, limited to in-frame sequences with V and J called. Missing clones are a known gap in these copies; in checked studies unresolved V genes cover under half, and the rest lacks a known reason. That table gives V, J and clone size, and the DNA gave D and trimming. The table for this sample lists about 86,000 clones; about 70% of them were counted only once. Together, the top ten hold approximately 8.2% of the sample.

The cohort comprised fewer than 750 healthy bone marrow donors. Cohort members were all nominally healthy when sampled, although unrecorded immune exposures were likely present. The donor tested CMV seronegative, placing the donor among the 350 or so seronegative members of the cohort. Each donor provided a peripheral blood sample, and peripheral blood mononuclear cells were used for TCR beta sequencing. The Qiagen DNeasy Blood Extraction Kit was used to extract genomic DNA from the blood cell samples. The source of the sample is a study of cytomegalovirus exposure and HLA in healthy donors (dated by TCRdb to the late 2010s). Background on the whole study: An earlier analysis of a few hundred of the donors reported approximately 280 Gb of sequence data and around 110 million unique TCR beta sequences obtained from approximately 180 million T cells. Approximately 300 gigabases of sequencing data and 70 million to 100 million unique TCR sequences made up an early release that covered nearly 650 HLA-typed donors. Among the approximately 420 genotyped donors, approximately 77% belonged to the genetic ancestry cluster associated with self-reported Caucasian donors. The study aimed to test whether cataloging public T cell receptors could reveal signatures of past pathogen exposure. Using immunosequencing, the study profiled T cell repertoires from about 620 subjects and related those repertoires to cytomegalovirus serostatus. In addition to the first cohort of approximately 670 subjects, a separate validation cohort of 120 different subjects was used. To predict cytomegalovirus infection status, the study combined high-throughput TCR immunosequencing, statistical association of individual TCRs with disease status, and machine learning. A later analysis re-analyzed previously published TCR beta repertoires from 660 or so donors and added high-resolution HLA genotyping to study TCR occurrence patterns. Rather than drawing on any new phenotypic data, the later analysis identified candidate immune exposures from TCR beta sequences and the way those sequences occurred across donors. An earlier analysis of several hundred of the donors applied high-throughput TCR beta sequencing to assess whether each TCR beta V gene segment acted as functional or pseudogenic. Donor age, sex, ethnicity and CMV serostatus were compiled alongside the repertoire data. A later genetic analysis used genome-wide SNP genotypes for about 60% of the 666 donors, treating that subset as a discovery cohort. Every repertoire in the discovery cohort had been generated on one and the same sequencing platform. Class I and class II HLA loci were covered by the typing at four-digit resolution. Typing coverage differed by locus: A, B, C, DRB1 and DQB1 were typed in roughly 620-640 donors, DQA1 in about 510, DPA1 in approximately 610, and DPB1 in roughly 450. A handful of DR-DQ haplotypes were handled as single units for association and clustering because linkage in the cohort was strong. Across some 400 genotyped donors of the cohort, an average of approximately 240,000 unique TCR beta nucleotide sequences per donor were sequenced, and approximately 17% of those sequences were non-productive.

Ends trimmed: V by 3 bases, J by 1 base; bases unmatched to a gene: 0. The CDR3 starts with the cysteine, ends with the phenylalanine, and has 13 residues. The read is trimmed to its CDR3 DNA, 39 bases read in frame from base 1. As encoded in the germline V gene, CDR1 is SGHVS while CDR2 is FQNEAQ. Overall study results and their limits: Some IMGT-functional V segments, including TRBV6-2 and TRBV6-3, could not be distinguished by the 87-base-pair reads and were therefore excluded. Correlated functional status among segregating V segments might reflect linkage disequilibrium, but an unknown experimental factor could not be ruled out. V-gene and J-gene trimming of TCR beta chains was associated with a missense DCLRE1C variant in a later genetic analysis, and the association was replicated in an independent cohort. A later analysis found that most CMV-associated TCR beta chains appeared HLA-restricted, with HLA associations seemingly driven largely by CMV exposure. The authors suggested that the approach could potentially be generalized to other disease states and immunological phenotypes. Immune exposure information for the cohort was limited to CMV serostatus. This cohort had only TCR beta chains sequenced, and the lack of alpha or paired-chain data limited which features could be detected. A few of the identified cytomegalovirus-associated TCR beta chains were confirmed in vitro to be specific for cytomegalovirus antigens. A later analysis reported that several top co-occurrence clusters appeared linked to parvovirus B19, influenza, CMV and Epstein-Barr virus. Specific HLA alleles were associated with 16,951 TCR beta sequences at a false discovery rate of 0.05 in a later analysis. A further reported finding was that TCR beta sequences accurately predicted the HLA-A and HLA-B alleles for most subjects in the first cohort. In a later analysis, the rate of TCR association differed among HLA loci, with DRB1 alleles having the most associated TCRs and HLA-C alleles having the fewest. A cluster of highly shared sequence variants was judged likely to represent a technical artifact of the sequencing pipeline. Sequencing depth was assumed to be roughly uniform across donors in the presence/absence analyses, though that assumption may not hold. Because counts were too low, roughly 17 rarely observed V segments, including chromosome 9 orphons, were left out of the earlier analysis of roughly 600 of the donors. In both the original and validation cohorts, the classifier was reported to diagnose cytomegalovirus status with high specificity and sensitivity. Because some donors lacked HLA typing at each locus, the association tests relied only on the typed subset. Assigning TCR associations to individual alleles was difficult when HLA alleles, especially DR and DQ, strongly co-occurred. Compared with equally common non-associated chains, HLA-associated TCR beta chains in a later analysis were more clonally expanded and had lower generation probabilities. In a later genetic analysis, fewer N-insertions in productive TCRs were reported among donors in an Asian-associated ancestry cluster than the approximately 630-donor mean. Most TCR sequences were observed very rarely across donors, whereas some public TCRs were present in many individuals. The study gave a list of some 150 TCR beta chains associated with cytomegalovirus. Broadly in line with IMGT annotations, most TCR beta V segments showed up in productive rearrangements about 87% or about 30% of the time in an earlier analysis of 450 to 600 of the donors.

The chain is assembled from TRBV7-8 and TRBJ2-7; 7 middle bases align to TRBD1. Input material: PBMCs. This TCR derives from a man in his fifties or sixties in good health and CMV-seronegative. The CDR3 here reads CASSFRGSYEQYF. The DNA sequence is TGTGCCAGCAGCTTCAGGGGGTCCTACGAGCAGTACTTC.